The source of this TCR beta chain is a study of shared clonotypes between healthy human individuals. This clone occurred once. The junction had 10 bases not matched to a gene; V was cut back by 5 bases and J by 4 bases. The CDR3 is 16 amino acids. CDR1 is SGHRS, CDR2 YFSETQ, per germline. The table came from immunoSEQ multiplex PCR; TCRdb's copy has only in-frame clones and leaves some out. In the table there are roughly 500,000 clones, over 75% of which are singletons. J is TRBJ2-7 and V is TRBV5-1; 12 positions match TRBD1. The sequencing sample was made of PBMCs. The origin of this receptor is a woman between 35 and 50 years old in good health. Some clones in this sample may be carry-over from other donors' samples. CDR3 in DNA: TGCGCCAGCAGAACCGGGACAGGGGGCCCCATATACGAGCAGTACTTC. Its protein is CASRTGTGGPIYEQYF.